This T cell receptor (beta chain) was sequenced for a study of blood T cell repertoires in COVID-19. This table comes from immunoSEQ multiplex PCR, and its TCRdb copy is limited to in-frame clones, with some not included. The sample holds about 94,000 clones, more than 75% seen once. The V and J ends lost 7 bases and 0 bases respectively, with 14 bases between them. The CDR3 is 15 residues long. Germline CDR1 ENHRY, CDR2 SYGVKD. The sample taken for sequencing was peripheral blood. The source is a woman aged 80 or over with acute or convalescent COVID-19. The chain uses TRBV10-3 and TRBJ2-3; possibly TRBD1 for D (5 bases). The CDR3 spells CAITTGPTSTDTQYF. CDR3 coding DNA: TGTGCCATCACCACAGGTCCAACTAGCACAGATACGCAGTATTTT.